Below, 14 T cell receptor beta chains from the same sample are listed, as sequenced in a study of blood T cells in healthy people across ages. Combining a sample-barcoded 5' primer with a J-beta primer mix, a second PCR ran for 7 to 11 cycles. TCRdb fed the 5' RACE reads into MiXCR, producing one record per CDR3 protein. The sample comprises more than 900,000 distinct CDR3 sequences, 20% to 25% of which are singletons, and less than 0.75% rests with the top ten. The data were also submitted as part of a second study, on T cells of mothers and their children.

The sequenced material came from blood. These TCRs come from a girl aged 2 to 10 in good health.

The chain joins TRBV14 to TRBJ2-1, with a weak D call TRBD1 (5 bases). Trimming took 10 bases from V and 0 from J, leaving 25 bases between them. The germline CDR1 and CDR2 sequences are SGHDN and FVKESK. The CDR3 consists of 18 residues. CDR3 DNA sequence: TGTGCCAACCCTCGAACTGAACAGGTAGAGAGCTCCTACAATGAGCAGTTCTTC. This sequence encodes CANPRTEQVESSYNEQFF.

This chain connects TRBV11-2 to TRBJ2-3; weak D call: TRBD2 (6 bases). The germline CDR1 and CDR2 sequences are SGHAT and FQNNGV. The V and J ends lost 5 bases and 0 bases respectively, with 12 bases between them. CDR3 length: 15 amino acids. For the CDR3, the DNA is TGTGCCAGCAGCAACGGGAGAGCGAGCACAGATACGCAGTATTTT. Protein product: CASSNGRASTDTQYF.

This clonotype appeared a few times. This chain connects TRBV29-1 to TRBJ2-7; D call uncertain. Germline CDR1 is SQVTM and CDR2 is ANQGSEA. V dropped 3 bases and J dropped 6 bases, with 12 bases sitting between them. The CDR3 extends over 12 amino acids. DNA for the CDR3: TGCAGCGTTGATGACCACCTTAGCGAGCAGTACTTC. It is translated as CSVDDHLSEQYF.

The V and J genes are TRBV4-1 and TRBJ1-4; no definite D call. Germline V CDR1 and CDR2: MGHRA, YSYEKL. V was cut by 3 bases and J by 8 bases, with 16 bases left in between. CDR3 length equals 15 residues. CDR3 coding DNA: TGCGCCAGCAGCCAGGGAGGCGGCAGTGAGGAAAAACTGTTTTTT. Translated: CASSQGGGSEEKLFF.

This clonotype was counted a few times. V is TRBV6-1 and J is TRBJ1-5, with no clear D. The germline gives CDR1 MNHNS, CDR2 SASEGT. Trimming took off 0 bases at V and 1 base at J, with 4 bases between the two ends. The CDR3 runs 14 residues. The CDR3 nucleotides are TGTGCCAGCAGTGAAGCAACCAGCAATCAGCCCCAGCATTTT. The encoded protein is CASSEATSNQPQHF.

This clonotype has more than one count but fewer than ten. The chain recombines TRBV28 with TRBJ2-7; TRBD1 is a possible D gene (5 bases). This CDR3 has 13 residues. With 6 bases removed from V and 3 bases from J, the gap between germline ends came to 12 bases. CDR1 and CDR2 (germline): MDHEN, SYDVKM. DNA of the CDR3: TGTGCCAGCAGAGGGGCCCTCCTCTACGAGCAGTACTTC. It translates to CASRGALLYEQYF.

A note on this clonotype: At one boundary the junction diverges from the germline segment, which might be a read error. The chain is built from TRBV20-1 and TRBJ2-5, with TRBD1 as a possible D gene (6 bases). CDR1 and CDR2 (germline): DFQATT, SNEGSKA (reference sequence). This CDR3 is built from 10 residues. DNA of the CDR3: TGCGGTGCTGACAGGGAGACCCAGTACTTC. Translating it yields CGADRETQYF.

This clonotype was recorded at least ten times. V is TRBV18 and J is TRBJ2-6, with D unclear. The CDR3 covers 11 residues. V was trimmed by 6 bases and J by 8 bases, leaving 5 bases between them. Germline CDR1 reads KGHSH; CDR2 reads LQKENI. The CDR3 nucleotides read TGTGCCAGCTCTCCTTCCAACGTCCTGACTTTC. Translating gives CASSPSNVLTF.

This clonotype was observed many times. The chain employs TRBV27 and TRBJ2-7; the D gene is possibly TRBD1 (6 bases). The CDR3 totals 12 residues. Germline V lookup: CDR1 MNHEY, CDR2 SMNVEV (reference sequence). The V and J ends lost 3 bases and 5 bases respectively, with 8 bases between them. DNA of the CDR3: TGTGCCAGCAGTTTGTCAGGGGACGAGCAGTACTTC. The encoded protein is CASSLSGDEQYF.

The chain couples TRBV7-9 to TRBJ2-1; 8 nucleotides line up with TRBD2. The better agreement between TRBJ2-5 and the DNA end casts doubt on the J call. This CDR3 has 16 amino acids. The V gene's germline CDR1 is SEHNR and CDR2 FQNEAQ (reference sequence). The CDR3 DNA sequence: TGTGCCAGCAGCTTGACGACGGGGGGGCGGGAAGAGACCCAGTACTTC. Protein: CASSLTTGGREETQYF.

This clonotype was seen a few times. This sequence joins TRBV6-5 and TRBJ1-2; tentative D call: TRBD1 (5 bases). Germline V lookup: CDR1 MNHEY, CDR2 SVGAGI. This CDR3 comprises 14 residues. Trimming took off 2 bases at V and 0 bases at J, with 7 bases between the two ends. The CDR3 reads CASSYTTANYGYTF. The CDR3 DNA sequence: TGTGCCAGCAGTTACACGACAGCTAACTATGGCTACACCTTC.

As to this clonotype: Relative to the germline gene, one junction end is altered; a read error may explain this. The chain recombines TRBV7-9 with TRBJ1-1; D is possibly TRBD1 (6 bases). CDR1 is SEHNR, CDR2 FQNEAQ, per germline (reference sequence). The CDR3 is 15 amino acids. This chain's CDR3 is CASSSYREANTEASF. For the CDR3, the DNA is TGTGCCAGCAGCTCGTACAGGGAAGCGAACACTGAAGCTTCCTTT.

The rearrangement joins TRBV6-1 to TRBJ2-5, with 11 bases fitting TRBD1. The end of the DNA aligns better with TRBJ2-7, so the J call may be wrong. Germline CDR1 is MNHNS and CDR2 is SASEGT. CDR3 size: 15 residues. The CDR3 DNA reads TGTGCCAGCAGTGAAGGGTGGACAGGGGGCGACGAGCAGTACTTC. Translated: CASSEGWTGGDEQYF.

The chain has TRBV24-1 and TRBJ2-1; perhaps D is TRBD1 or TRBD2 (5 bases each). The J call could be wrong; TRBJ2-7 is a better fit for the DNA end. Germline CDR1 KGHDR, CDR2 SFDVKD. CDR3 length equals 15 residues. DNA for the CDR3: TGTGCCACCAGTGATCCGGGACGGACCCCCTACGAGCAGTACTTC. Its protein is CATSDPGRTPYEQYF.